This T cell receptor (beta chain) was sequenced for a study of metastatic and nonmetastatic thyroid tumors. The study, taken as a whole, reports: Malignant tumors reportedly showed significantly higher TCR beta diversity than benign nodules in both blood and tumor.

Using MiXCR, TCRdb re-called clones from the PCR reads. The sample holds 91,000 or so clones, 10% to 15% seen once. Patients underwent thyroid surgery, and none had received any treatment before it. V was clipped by 0 bases and J by 0 bases, with 8 bases between them. Germline V gene data show CDR1 as SGDLS and CDR2 as YYNGEE. The CDR3 extends over 15 amino acids. The sample holds many counts of this clone. What it binds is not known. The sequence was collected from a female donor with papillary thyroid cancer or a benign thyroid nodule (not recorded which). Some clones in this sample may be carry-over from other donors' samples. The V and J genes are TRBV9 and TRBJ2-3; no reliable D call. The sequenced sample was blood. CDR3 loop: CASSVDPRSTDTQYF. CDR3 nucleotide sequence: TGTGCCAGCAGCGTAGATCCTAGAAGCACAGATACGCAGTATTTT.